These T cell receptor beta chains were read from a single sample in a study of T-cell memory formation after mild COVID-19. In TCRdb, the 5' RACE reads were re-called with MiXCR into one record per CDR3 protein. The sample yields over 350,000 distinct CDR3 sequences, roughly 15% seen once. Material: PBMCs or a T cell subset sorted from them (not recorded which). These TCRs come from a man younger than 35 who had mild COVID-19 (a few samples of this study predate the infection). Cell type and time point are not known. The CDR3 runs from the conserved cysteine through the conserved F or W. Fields, in order: clone size, D gene, J gene, V gene, CDR3 DNA, CDR3 protein. D genes are given only for firm matches. Where a row states a size, it is once, few, many or the class of an expanded clone; other rows omit it.

>.|.|TRBJ1-2|TRBV3-1
TGTGCCAGCAGCCCGGGGAGCGGCTACACCTTC
CASSPGSGYTF
>few|.|TRBJ2-6|TRBV5-1
TGCGCCAGCAGCTTGCGGGTAGCTGGGGCCAACGTCCTGACTTTC
CASSLRVAGANVLTF
>.|.|TRBJ2-5|TRBV6-5
TGTGCCAGCAGTTACTCGACTAGTATAGAGACCCAGTACTTC
CASSYSTSIETQYF
>.|.|TRBJ2-4|TRBV28
TGTGCCAGCAGCCGGGGGGGACAGACTAAACCGAAGGACTTC
CASSRGGQTKPKDF
>.|.|TRBJ1-5|TRBV7-3
TGTGCCAGCAGCTCCCCGACAAAAAATCAGCCCCAGCATTTT
CASSSPTKNQPQHF
>few|TRBD1|TRBJ2-4|TRBV12-3/TRBV12-4
TGTGCCAGCAGTTTACGGGACAGGGAAAACATTCAGTACTTC
CASSLRDRENIQYF
>once|.|TRBJ1-3|TRBV20-1
TGCAGTGCAAAAGAGCCACGGCAGGGAGGAAACACCATATATTTT
CSAKEPRQGGNTIYF
>.|TRBD2|TRBJ2-3|TRBV27
TGTGCCAGCAGTCAGGGACTACCCCGGGGTACGCAGTATTTT
CASSQGLPRGTQYF
>.|TRBD1|TRBJ2-5|TRBV6-5
TGTGCCAGCAGGGGACAGGGGGCGCTTGGGACCCAGTACTTC
CASRGQGALGTQYF
>.|.|TRBJ1-4|TRBV12-3/TRBV12-4
TGTGCCAGCAGTTCAAGATCTGAAAAACTGTTTTTT
CASSSRSEKLFF
>few|.|TRBJ2-5|TRBV7-2
TGTGCCAGCAGCTTAGCAGGCCACCAAGAGACCCAGTACTTC
CASSLAGHQETQYF
>.|.|TRBJ1-3|TRBV12-3/TRBV12-4
TGTGCCAGCCGCTTTTCGGGAGGCTCTGGAAACACCATATATTTT
CASRFSGGSGNTIYF
>.|TRBD2|TRBJ2-3|TRBV28
TGTGCCAGCAGTACCCTAGCGGATGGTACGCAGTATTTT
CASSTLADGTQYF
>few|TRBD2|TRBJ2-1|TRBV18
TGTGCCAGCTCACGGACTCTAGGACTAGCGGGGGGATCGAATGAGCAGTTCTTC
CASSRTLGLAGGSNEQFF